This TCR beta chain is drawn from a study of cytomegalovirus exposure and HLA in healthy donors. CDR3 length: 14 residues. Germline CDR1 SNHLY, CDR2 FYNNEI. J gave up 1 base and V 10 bases, and 7 bases lay outside the gene matches. This PCR relied on a set of 60 Vbeta primers and 13 Jbeta primers. The protocol was immunoSEQ multiplex PCR, while the TCRdb copy is restricted to in-frame clones and leaves out a portion. Its listing shows approximately 190,000 clones. General study results and limits: Previous analysis showed most TCR beta V segments were productive about 87% or about 30% of the time.

Remarks on this clone: Its antigen is unidentified.

This chain joins TRBV2 and TRBJ2-5; 9 bases are shared with TRBD1. The sequence was obtained from a man younger than 40 in good health and CMV-seronegative. The sequenced sample was PBMCs. The CDR3, as DNA: TGTGCCACCCCGGGGGACAGGGCCCAAGAGACCCAGTACTTC. Residues: CATPGDRAQETQYF.